These 5 T cell receptor beta chains came from one sample sequenced in a study of cytomegalovirus exposure and HLA in healthy donors. The PCR made use of 60 Vbeta and 13 Jbeta primers. The table came from immunoSEQ multiplex PCR; TCRdb's copy has only in-frame clones and leaves some out. The repertoire holds 99,000 or so clones, with nearly 80% as singletons. Sequencing was carried out using PBMCs. The receptors originated from a man under 40 in good health and CMV-seronegative.

The J gene is TRBJ1-2, the V gene TRBV5-6, with a possible D match to TRBD1 (5 bases). The V end was cut by 4 bases, the J end by 5 bases, with 21 bases between. This CDR3 region has 16 residues. The germline V gene encodes CDR1 SGHDT and CDR2 YYEEEE. CDR3 in amino acids: CASSHTTVGLTYGYTF. CDR3 bases: TGTGCCAGCAGCCATACGACAGTGGGGCTTACTTATGGCTACACCTTC. The complete variable domain, with remaining parts taken from reference TRBV5-6 and TRBJ1-2, reads DAGVTQSPTHLIKTRGQQVTLRCSPKSGHDTVSWYQQALGQGPQFIFQYYEEEERQRGNFPDRFSGHQFPNYSSELNVNALLLGDSALYLCASSHTTVGLTYGYTFGSGTRLTVV.

There are a few counts of this clone. The chain carries TRBV4-3 and TRBJ1-2; the match to TRBD1 covers 7 bases. The CDR3 length is 14 residues. Germline CDR1 reads LGHNA; CDR2 reads YSLEER. V trimming: 0 bases; J trimming: 4 bases; junction bases outside the gene matches: 2. The CDR3 DNA reads TGCGCCAGCAGCCAAGAACAGGGGTCCTATGGCTACACCTTC. Translated: CASSQEQGSYGYTF.

V and J are TRBV9 and TRBJ2-5, with a weak D call TRBD2 (6 bases). V was clipped by 3 bases and J by 1 base, with 22 bases between them. The CDR3 is made up of 18 amino acids. Germline-derived CDR1 and CDR2 are SGDLS and YYNGEE. The chain's CDR3 is CASSAPRDGTGRQETQYF. For the CDR3, the DNA is TGTGCCAGCAGCGCACCCAGAGACGGGACTGGACGCCAAGAGACCCAGTACTTC.

This chain links TRBV4-1 with TRBJ1-2, with D maybe TRBD1 (5 bases). The CDR3 is 17 residues long. From germline, CDR1 is MGHRA and CDR2 YSYEKL. V gave up 3 bases and J gave up 0 bases, with 17 bases separating them. The CDR3 spells CASSHILRGSANYGYTF. CDR3 DNA: TGCGCCAGCAGCCACATCCTTAGGGGATCAGCTAACTATGGCTACACCTTC.

The chain combines TRBV4-1 with TRBJ1-1; D not resolved. The germline gives CDR1 MGHRA, CDR2 YSYEKL. The V gene lost 0 bases and the J gene lost 4 bases, with 15 bases spanning the gap. This CDR3 has 16 amino acids. The CDR3 here is CASSQDSIRLITEAFF. DNA for the CDR3: TGCGCCAGCAGCCAAGACTCTATCAGGTTGATCACTGAAGCTTTCTTT.